This TCR beta chain was identified during a study of blood T cell repertoires in COVID-19. The germline gives CDR1 SGHRS, CDR2 YFSETQ. The CDR3 extends over 16 amino acids. V gave up 3 bases and J gave up 7 bases; unmatched junction bases: 16. Libraries were prepared by immunoSEQ multiplex PCR; TCRdb keeps only in-frame clonotypes and omits some of them. The data hold approximately 350,000 clones, with about 90% observed a single time. This clone was picked up one time. Sequences were obtained from PBMCs or T cells enriched from blood (not recorded which). This clonotype was sampled from a woman in her twenties or thirties who had recovered from COVID-19. The chain carries TRBV5-1 and TRBJ2-7; 7 bases map to TRBD1. CDR3 region: CASSSTGTVSVREQYF. The DNA for the CDR3 is TGCGCCAGCAGCTCCACCGGGACAGTCTCCGTCAGAGAGCAGTACTTC.